This TCR beta chain was identified during a study of Graves' ophthalmopathy and Graves' hyperthyroidism. In this sample, this clonotype turned up many times. The study amplified TCR beta CDR3 regions using RNA transcripts. A first-round RT-PCR used HTBI primers, followed by a second-round multiplex PCR. Each CDR3 protein gets one entry after TCRdb re-called the multiplex PCR reads with MiXCR. The sample holds 350,000 or so distinct CDR3 sequences; around a sixth are singletons and the top ten take roughly an eighth. CDR3 length: 17 residues. The ends were cut back, 0 bases at V and 0 bases at J, with 10 bases in the middle. CDR1 and CDR2 (germline): SGDLS, YYNGEE.

This TCR came from an adult man with Graves' ophthalmopathy. The sample was peripheral blood. The chain is built from TRBV9 and TRBJ1-6, with D unclear. The CDR3 DNA sequence: TGTGCCAGCAGCGTAGGTAGTGGCAGCTCCTATAATTCACCCCTCCACTTT. It yields the protein CASSVGSGSSYNSPLHF.